This T cell receptor (beta chain) was sequenced for a study of Graves' ophthalmopathy and Graves' hyperthyroidism. Whole-study findings and limits: Its predictions of ophthalmopathy progression gave the model almost 71% sensitivity and 72% to 85% specificity.

Amplification targeted the TCR beta CDR3 regions, with RNA transcripts as the source material. First-round RT-PCR employed HTBI primers, with a second-round multiplex PCR after it. Using its own MiXCR run on the multiplex PCR reads, TCRdb lists one record per CDR3 protein. In the table there are approximately 700,000 distinct CDR3 sequences, 40% of which are singletons. Trimming shortened V by 6 bases and J by 8 bases, and 7 bases separated the two germline ends. Germline loops: CDR1 ENHRY, CDR2 SYGVKD. The CDR3 consists of 10 residues. In regard to this clonotype: Its antigen is still unknown.

V is TRBV10-3 and J is TRBJ1-2, with unresolved D. The sequenced sample consisted of peripheral blood. The clonotype was recovered from an adult man with Graves' ophthalmopathy. Here the CDR3 DNA reads TGTGCCATCAGACCGGGCGGCTACACCTTC. Its protein product is CAIRPGGYTF.